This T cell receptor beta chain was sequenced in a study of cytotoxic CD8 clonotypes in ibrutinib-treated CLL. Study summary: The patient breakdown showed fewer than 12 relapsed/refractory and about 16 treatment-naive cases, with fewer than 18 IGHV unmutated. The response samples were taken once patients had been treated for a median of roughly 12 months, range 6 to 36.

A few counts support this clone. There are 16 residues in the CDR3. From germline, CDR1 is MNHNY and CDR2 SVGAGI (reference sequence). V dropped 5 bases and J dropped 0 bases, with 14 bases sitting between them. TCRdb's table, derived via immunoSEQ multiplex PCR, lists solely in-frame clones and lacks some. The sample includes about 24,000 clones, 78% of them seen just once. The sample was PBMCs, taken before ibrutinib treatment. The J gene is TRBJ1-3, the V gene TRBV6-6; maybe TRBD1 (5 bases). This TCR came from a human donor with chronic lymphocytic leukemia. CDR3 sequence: CASSTMGTFSGNTIYF. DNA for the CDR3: TGTGCCAGCAGTACGATGGGGACCTTCTCTGGAAACACCATATATTTT.